The 27 T cell receptor beta chains presented below share a single source sample, sequenced in a study of cytomegalovirus exposure and HLA in healthy donors. PCR amplification relied on 60 Vbeta primers (plus 13 Jbeta primers). Method: immunoSEQ multiplex PCR; TCRdb's copy keeps in-frame clones and lacks some. The data contain under 200,000 clones, around 63% of them singletons. Sequenced: PBMCs. These receptors originate from a woman aged 18-29 years in good health and CMV-seropositive.

Here the CDR3 DNA reads TGCAGCGTTTCGGGGAGCAATCAGCCCCAGCATTTT. Translating it yields CSVSGSNQPQHF. V gene TRBV29-1 combines with J gene TRBJ1-5; no definite D call. Germline CDR1 is SQVTM and CDR2 is ANQGSEA. The CDR3 spans 12 residues. V lost 5 bases and J lost 1, with 6 bases in between.

The J gene is TRBJ2-7, the V gene TRBV5-1; 8 bases match TRBD1. The germline CDR1 and CDR2 sequences are SGHRS and YFSETQ. The V and J ends lost 4 bases and 0 bases, in that order; junction bases with no gene match: 6. There are 15 residues in the CDR3. In DNA, the CDR3 is TGCGCCAGCAGCACCAACAGGGGGAGCTCCTACGAGCAGTACTTC. Encoded protein: CASSTNRGSSYEQYF. The full variable domain, rest sourced from reference TRBV5-1 and TRBJ2-7, is KAGVTQTPRYLIKTRGQQVTLSCSPISGHRSVSWYQQTPGQGLQFLFEYFSETQRNKGNFPGRFSGRQFSNSRSEMNVSTLELGDSALYLCASSTNRGSSYEQYFGPGTRLTVT.

J is TRBJ2-5 and V is TRBV28, with D tentatively TRBD1 (6 bases). TRBJ2-7 explains the end of the DNA better; the J call may be wrong. Per germline, CDR1 MDHEN and CDR2 SYDVKM. The CDR3 sequence is 15 residues long. The CDR3 loop reads CASSLVQGWSYEQYF. The CDR3 DNA sequence: TGTGCCAGCAGTTTAGTCCAGGGGTGGTCCTACGAGCAGTACTTC.

The chain employs TRBV10-3 and TRBJ2-3; weak D call: TRBD1 (7 bases). The germline V gene encodes CDR1 ENHRY and CDR2 SYGVKD. Between the trimmed V and J ends, which lost 2 bases and 9 bases, there was a span of 15 bases. The CDR3 loop spans 14 amino acids. The CDR3 DNA is TGTGCCATCAGTGAGCGACGGGAGACAGGGACGCAGTATTTT. Its translation is CAISERRETGTQYF.

The rearrangement joins TRBV2 to TRBJ2-1, with 7 bases aligning to TRBD2. The CDR3 length is 14 residues. CDR1 is SNHLY and CDR2 is FYNNEI in the germline V gene. V shed 8 bases, J shed 5 bases, and the junction held 9 bases outside the gene matches. CDR3 nucleotide sequence: TGTGCCAGCGAAGACCGGGACTACAACAATGAGCAGTTCTTC. Translated, it gives CASEDRDYNNEQFF.

V usage is TRBV13 and J usage is TRBJ2-7; 8 positions agree with TRBD2. The CDR3 has 13 amino acids. Germline lookup yields CDR1 PRHDT and CDR2 FYEKMQ (reference sequence). Unmatched junction bases numbered 5, after V lost 4 bases and J lost 6 bases. Here the CDR3 DNA reads TGTGCCAGCAGCTCCGGACTAGCTGGCGAGCAGTACTTC. Translating it yields CASSSGLAGEQYF.

The chain combines TRBV4-3 with TRBJ2-3, with 7 bases that match TRBD2. The germline gives CDR1 LGHNA, CDR2 YSLEER. The CDR3 totals 14 residues. Unmatched junction bases numbered 1, after V lost 3 bases and J lost 1 base. The CDR3: CASSQSGGTDTQYF. The CDR3 nucleotides read TGCGCCAGCAGCCAGAGCGGGGGCACAGATACGCAGTATTTT.

The chain uses TRBV19 and TRBJ1-5, with TRBD1 matching over 7 bases. The CDR3 spans 16 residues. In germline, CDR1 is LNHDA, CDR2 SQIVND (reference sequence). The ends lost 0 bases at V and 5 bases at J; junction bases unmatched: 7. The CDR3 is CASSIDSSGGHQPQHF. CDR3 in DNA: TGTGCCAGTAGTATAGATAGTTCAGGGGGGCATCAGCCCCAGCATTTT.

The rearrangement uses TRBV28 and TRBJ2-7; weak D call: TRBD2 (6 bases). The CDR3 runs to 12 residues. Germline V gives CDR1 MDHEN, CDR2 SYDVKM. V was pared by 5 bases and J by 10 bases, with 15 bases between. The CDR3 region is CASSPTSNQQYF. As DNA, the CDR3 is TGTGCCAGCAGTCCAACTAGCAATCAACAGTACTTC.

The rearrangement links TRBV29-1 to TRBJ2-5, with D unclear. This CDR3 has 13 amino acids. Germline CDR1 reads SQVTM; CDR2 reads ANQGSEA. V lost 4 bases to trimming and J lost 0 bases, with 9 bases between them. As DNA, the CDR3 is TGCAGCGTTGGTTTTACATACCAAGAGACCCAGTACTTC. It specifies CSVGFTYQETQYF.

The chain carries TRBV27 and TRBJ1-2; the match to TRBD1 covers 9 bases. The V gene's germline CDR1 is MNHEY and CDR2 SMNVEV (reference sequence). V trimming: 5 bases; J trimming: 6 bases; junction bases outside the gene matches: 7. This CDR3 has 14 amino acids. The DNA of the CDR3 is TGTGCCAGCAGTATCCTAGGGACAGGGAATGGCTACACCTTC. This gives the protein CASSILGTGNGYTF.

The chain uses TRBV9 and TRBJ2-1; D unresolved. Trimming shortened V by 0 bases and J by 4 bases, and 11 bases separated the two germline ends. The CDR3 runs to 15 residues. Germline CDR1 is SGDLS and CDR2 is YYNGEE. CDR3 region: CASSVAPFRYNEQFF. CDR3 nucleotides: TGTGCCAGCAGCGTAGCTCCGTTTCGGTACAATGAGCAGTTCTTC.

This clone was detected only a few times. The V and J genes are TRBV5-5 and TRBJ1-3, with D possibly being TRBD1 (6 bases). The germline gives CDR1 SGHKS, CDR2 YYEKEE (reference sequence). V dropped 1 base and J dropped 2 bases, with 10 bases sitting between them. The CDR3 sequence is 15 residues long. The CDR3 sequence: CASSLYTGTGNTIYF. DNA of the CDR3: TGTGCCAGCAGCTTGTATACAGGGACTGGAAACACCATATATTTT. Using reference TRBV5-5 and TRBJ1-3 for the parts outside the CDR3, the full variable domain is DAGVTQSPTHLIKTRGQQVTLRCSPISGHKSVSWYQQVLGQGPQFIFQYYEKEERGRGNFPDRFSARQFPNYSSELNVNALLLGDSALYLCASSLYTGTGNTIYFGEGSWLTVV.

V and J are TRBV5-1 and TRBJ1-2, with 8 bases matching TRBD1. From germline, CDR1 is SGHRS and CDR2 YFSETQ. The CDR3 is made up of 13 amino acids. J was trimmed by 6 bases and V by 3 bases; bases with no gene match: 4. CDR3 protein: CASSSDRADGYTF. The CDR3 DNA reads TGCGCCAGCAGCTCGGACAGGGCCGATGGCTACACCTTC.

A word on this clone: One end of the junction fails to match germline, which may point to a read error. The gene calls are TRBV29-1 and TRBJ1-3, with D hard to call. This CDR3 contains 14 residues. Germline V gives CDR1 SQVTM, CDR2 ANQGSEA. CDR3 region: CSVAVGRSGNSIYF. In DNA form, the CDR3 reads TGCAGCGTTGCTGTAGGGAGGTCTGGAAACAGCATATATTTT.

The CDR3: CASSQDLASNYEQYF. DNA of the CDR3: TGCGCCAGCAGCCAAGATCTAGCATCGAACTACGAGCAGTACTTC. V usage is TRBV4-3 and J usage is TRBJ2-7, with a weak D call TRBD2 (5 bases). CDR3 length equals 15 residues. V lost 0 bases and J 3 bases, leaving 12 bases between the germline ends. CDR1 and CDR2 from the germline V gene are LGHNA and YSLEER.

This clone was detected only a few times. J is TRBJ2-5 and V is TRBV18; TRBD2 might be the D (6 bases). The end of the DNA fits TRBJ2-7 better, so the J call may be wrong. Germline loops: CDR1 KGHSH, CDR2 LQKENI. CDR3 length equals 14 residues. The CDR3 loop reads CASRSGHSSYEQYF. The CDR3 DNA reads as TGTGCCAGCAGGAGCGGGCATAGCTCCTACGAGCAGTACTTC.

The CDR3: CASSKDSSDTQYF. CDR3 nucleotides: TGTGCCAGCAGCAAGGACTCCTCAGATACGCAGTATTTT. The chain employs TRBV7-8 and TRBJ2-3; tentative D call: TRBD2 (5 bases). The CDR3 has 13 residues. Trimming took off 5 bases at V and 4 bases at J, with 10 bases between the two ends. Germline V gives CDR1 SGHVS, CDR2 FQNEAQ.

The chain uses TRBV27 and TRBJ1-1; D remains unclear. Germline V gene data show CDR1 as MNHEY and CDR2 as SMNVEV (reference sequence). V was shortened by 6 bases and J by 0 bases, with 14 bases between the two germline ends. The CDR3 totals 15 residues. CDR3 nucleotide sequence: TGTGCCAGCAGCAGCAGTTGGACTTTGAACACTGAAGCTTTCTTT. Translating it yields CASSSSWTLNTEAFF.

The chain couples TRBV6-1 to TRBJ1-4; perhaps TRBD1 as D (5 bases). V was clipped by 6 bases and J by 7 bases, with 15 bases between them. Germline CDR1 MNHNS, CDR2 SASEGT. CDR3 size: 14 residues. CDR3 bases: TGTGCCAGCAGGCCCGAATGGGGGGGTGAAAAACTGTTTTTT. It yields the protein CASRPEWGGEKLFF.

The V call is TRBV7-6, the J call TRBJ2-3, with 10 bases that match TRBD2. Trimming removed 5 bases from V and 2 bases from J; junction bases left unmatched: 10. The CDR3 sequence is 17 residues long. Germline CDR1 and CDR2: SGHVS and FNYEAQ. The DNA of the CDR3 is TGTGCCAGCAGCCCCCAGGACGGGACTAGCGACACAGATACGCAGTATTTT. Translated: CASSPQDGTSDTDTQYF. Filled out from reference TRBV7-6 and TRBJ2-3, the complete variable domain reads GAGVSQSPRYKVTKRGQDVALRCDPISGHVSLYWYRQALGQGPEFLTYFNYEAQQDKSGLPNDRFSAERPEGSISTLTIQRTEQRDSAMYRCASSPQDGTSDTDTQYFGPGTRLTVL.

This clone was seen a single time. The chain employs TRBV7-9 and TRBJ2-7; 7 bases fit TRBD2. The CDR3 totals 16 residues. Germline CDR1 and CDR2: SEHNR and FQNEAQ (reference sequence). Trimming took 5 bases from V and 4 from J; bases not matched to a gene: 14. The CDR3 nucleotides read TGTGCCAGCAGCACCATCGAGGGAGGGCCGGGGTACGAGCAGTACTTC. Protein sequence: CASSTIEGGPGYEQYF.

The rearrangement joins TRBV28 to TRBJ2-7; TRBD2 matches 15 bases. The germline CDR1 and CDR2 sequences are MDHEN and SYDVKM. The CDR3 length is 18 residues. V dropped 3 bases and J dropped 3; count of bases not matched to a gene: 9. The CDR3 sequence: CASSFVLGLAGGGYEQYF. The CDR3, as DNA: TGTGCCAGCAGTTTCGTATTGGGACTAGCGGGAGGAGGCTACGAGCAGTACTTC. The full variable domain, completed using reference TRBV28 and TRBJ2-7, is DVKVTQSSRYLVKRTGEKVFLECVQDMDHENMFWYRQDPGLGLRLIYFSYDVKMKEKGDIPEGYSVSREKKERFSLILESASTNQTSMYLCASSFVLGLAGGGYEQYFGPGTRLTVT.

The chain recombines TRBV9 with TRBJ2-2; 9 bases match TRBD2. V dropped 3 bases and J dropped 3; count of bases not matched to a gene: 3. The CDR3 is 15 residues long. Per the germline V gene, CDR1 is SGDLS and CDR2 is YYNGEE. The chain's CDR3 is CASSGAGGHTGELFF. CDR3 nucleotide sequence: TGTGCCAGCAGCGGAGCGGGGGGACACACCGGGGAGCTGTTTTTT.

The chain has TRBV5-6 and TRBJ2-4, with D perhaps matching TRBD2 (7 bases). This CDR3 is 14 amino acids long. The germline V gene has CDR1 SGHDT and CDR2 YYEEEE. V dropped 4 bases and J dropped 6 bases, with 14 bases sitting between them. CDR3 protein: CASSGGEGGNIQYF. CDR3 DNA: TGTGCCAGCAGCGGGGGGGAAGGGGGAAACATTCAGTACTTC.

This chain uses TRBV14 with TRBJ2-5; D unclear. Per the germline V gene, CDR1 is SGHDN and CDR2 is FVKESK. This CDR3 spans 15 amino acids. Trimming shortened V by 0 bases and J by 0 bases, and 8 bases separated the two germline ends. The CDR3 nucleotides are TGTGCCAGCAGCCAAGACCTGACAAACCAAGAGACCCAGTACTTC. As protein: CASSQDLTNQETQYF. The full variable domain, completed using reference TRBV14 and TRBJ2-5, is EAGVTQFPSHSVIEKGQTVTLRCDPISGHDNLYWYRRVMGKEIKFLLHFVKESKQDESGMPNNRFLAERTGGTYSTLKVQPAELEDSGVYFCASSQDLTNQETQYFGPGTRLLVL.

J is TRBJ2-1 and V is TRBV6-4, with 10 bases lining up with TRBD1. Germline lookup yields CDR1 MRHNA and CDR2 SNTAGT. The CDR3 length is 15 residues. With 3 bases clipped from V and 3 bases from J, the junction kept 2 bases outside the gene matches. In DNA, the CDR3 is TGTGCCAGCAGTGATGGGACAGGGGACTACAATGAGCAGTTCTTC. Its translation: CASSDGTGDYNEQFF.